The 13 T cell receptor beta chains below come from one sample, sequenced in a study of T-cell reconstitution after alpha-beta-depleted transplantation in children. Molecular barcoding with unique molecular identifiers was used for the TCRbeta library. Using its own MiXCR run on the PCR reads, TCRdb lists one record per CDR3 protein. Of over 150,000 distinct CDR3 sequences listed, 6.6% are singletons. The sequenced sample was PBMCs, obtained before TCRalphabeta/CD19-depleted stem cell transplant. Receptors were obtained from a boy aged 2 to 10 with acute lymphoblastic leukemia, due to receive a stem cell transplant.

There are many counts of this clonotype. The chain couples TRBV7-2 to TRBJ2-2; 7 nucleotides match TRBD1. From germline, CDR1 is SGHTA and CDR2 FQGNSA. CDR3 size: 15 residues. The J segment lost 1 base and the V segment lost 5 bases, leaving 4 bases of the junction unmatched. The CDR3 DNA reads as TGTGCCAGCAGCGGGACAGAGCGGAACACCGGGGAGCTGTTTTTT. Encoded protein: CASSGTERNTGELFF.

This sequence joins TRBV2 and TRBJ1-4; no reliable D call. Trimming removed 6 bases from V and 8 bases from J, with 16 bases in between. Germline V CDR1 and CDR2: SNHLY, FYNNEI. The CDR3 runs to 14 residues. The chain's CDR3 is CASSATSVREKLFF. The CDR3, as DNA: TGTGCCAGCAGCGCCACATCGGTGAGGGAAAAACTGTTTTTT.

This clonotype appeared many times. CDR3 nucleotides: TGTGCCAGCAGTCCGGGACTCTGGAATTCACCCCTCCACTTT. It specifies CASSPGLWNSPLHF. The chain uses TRBV12-3 or TRBV12-4 and TRBJ1-6; tentative D call: TRBD1 (5 bases). The length of the CDR3 is 14 residues. The V end was cut by 5 bases, the J end by 7 bases, with 12 bases between.

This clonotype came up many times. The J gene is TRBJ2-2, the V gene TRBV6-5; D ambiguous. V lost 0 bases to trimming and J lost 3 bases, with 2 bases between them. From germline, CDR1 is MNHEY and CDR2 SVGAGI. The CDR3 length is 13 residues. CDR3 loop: CASSYSHTGELFF. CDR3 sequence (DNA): TGTGCCAGCAGTTACTCACACACCGGGGAGCTGTTTTTT.

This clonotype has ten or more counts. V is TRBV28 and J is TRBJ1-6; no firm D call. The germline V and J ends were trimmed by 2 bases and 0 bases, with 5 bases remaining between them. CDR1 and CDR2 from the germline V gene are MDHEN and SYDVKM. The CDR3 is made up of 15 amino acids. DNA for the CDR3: TGTGCCAGCAGTTTACCGAGCTCCTATAATTCACCCCTCCACTTT. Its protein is CASSLPSSYNSPLHF.

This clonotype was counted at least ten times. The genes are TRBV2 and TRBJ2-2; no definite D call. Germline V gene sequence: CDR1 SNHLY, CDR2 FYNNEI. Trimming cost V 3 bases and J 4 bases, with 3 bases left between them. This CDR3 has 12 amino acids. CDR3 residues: CASSDATGELFF. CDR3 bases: TGTGCCAGCAGTGACGCCACCGGGGAGCTGTTTTTT.

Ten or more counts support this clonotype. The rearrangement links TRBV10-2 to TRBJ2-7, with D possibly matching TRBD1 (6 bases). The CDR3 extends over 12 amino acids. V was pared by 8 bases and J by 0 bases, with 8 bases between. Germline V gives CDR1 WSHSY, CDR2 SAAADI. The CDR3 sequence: CASGDNSYEQYF. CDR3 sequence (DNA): TGCGCCAGCGGGGACAACTCCTACGAGCAGTACTTC.

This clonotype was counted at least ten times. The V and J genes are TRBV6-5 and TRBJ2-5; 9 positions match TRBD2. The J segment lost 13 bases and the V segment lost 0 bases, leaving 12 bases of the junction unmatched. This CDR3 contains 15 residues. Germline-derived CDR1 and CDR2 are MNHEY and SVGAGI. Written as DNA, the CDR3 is TGTGCCAGCAGTTACTCGTGGGGGACTAGCCTTGGGGTGTACTTC. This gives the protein CASSYSWGTSLGVYF.

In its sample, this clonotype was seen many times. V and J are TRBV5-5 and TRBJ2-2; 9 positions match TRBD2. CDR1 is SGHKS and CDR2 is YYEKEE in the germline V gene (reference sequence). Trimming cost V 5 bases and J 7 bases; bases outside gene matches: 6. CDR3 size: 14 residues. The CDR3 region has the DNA TGTGCCAGCAGTCGGGTAGCGGGGGACGGGGAGCTGTTTTTT. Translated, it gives CASSRVAGDGELFF.

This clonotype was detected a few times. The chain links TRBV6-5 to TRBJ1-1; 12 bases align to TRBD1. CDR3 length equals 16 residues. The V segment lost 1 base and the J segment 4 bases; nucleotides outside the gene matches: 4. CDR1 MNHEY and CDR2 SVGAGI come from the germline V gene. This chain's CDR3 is CASSYLPGQGATEAFF. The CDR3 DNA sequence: TGTGCCAGCAGTTACTTACCGGGACAGGGGGCCACTGAAGCTTTCTTT.

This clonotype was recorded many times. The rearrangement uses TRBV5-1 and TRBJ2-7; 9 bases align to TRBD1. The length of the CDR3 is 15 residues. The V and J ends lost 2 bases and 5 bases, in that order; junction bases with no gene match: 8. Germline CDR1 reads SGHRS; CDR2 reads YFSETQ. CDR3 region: CASSLLGQGRNEQYF. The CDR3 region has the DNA TGCGCCAGCAGCTTACTTGGACAGGGGAGAAACGAGCAGTACTTC.

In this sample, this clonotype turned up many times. The CDR3 spells CASRRTGNNQPQHF. In DNA, the CDR3 is TGTGCCAGCAGGAGGACAGGGAACAATCAGCCCCAGCATTTT. The chain employs TRBV6-2 or TRBV6-3 and TRBJ1-5, with TRBD1 matching over 8 bases. Germline V gene data show CDR1 as MNHEY and CDR2 as SVGEGT. Trimming cost V 6 bases and J 3 bases; bases outside gene matches: 4. This CDR3 is built from 14 residues.

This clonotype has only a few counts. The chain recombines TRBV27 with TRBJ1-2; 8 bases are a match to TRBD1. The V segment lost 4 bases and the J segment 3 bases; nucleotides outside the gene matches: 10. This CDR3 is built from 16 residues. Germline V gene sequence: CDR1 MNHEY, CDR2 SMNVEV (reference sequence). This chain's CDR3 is CASSSTWTGSDYGYTF. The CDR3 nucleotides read TGTGCCAGCAGTTCCACATGGACAGGGAGCGACTATGGCTACACCTTC.